Below are 24 T cell receptor beta chains sequenced from a single sample in a study of blood T cells in healthy people across ages. A second PCR, run for roughly 7 to 11 cycles, used a sample-barcoded 5' primer plus a J-beta primer mix. TCRdb processed the 5' RACE reads anew with MiXCR; each CDR3 protein has one entry. The data contain 850,000 to 1,300,000 distinct CDR3 sequences, roughly 45% of them seen just once; the ten biggest clones take up 15% to 20%. The source material was blood. The receptors shown here come from a woman in her sixties in good health.

The CDR3: CAWSPLSNQPQHF. The CDR3 coding sequence is TGTGCCTGGAGCCCACTAAGCAATCAGCCCCAGCATTTT. V gene TRBV30 combines with J gene TRBJ1-5; D not resolved. CDR3 size: 13 residues. Germline CDR1 is GTSNPN and CDR2 is SVGIG (reference sequence). V lost 3 bases and J lost 1, with 7 bases in between.

The chain uses TRBV30 and TRBJ1-2; 8 bases fit TRBD1. The V and J ends lost 2 bases and 5 bases, in that order; junction bases with no gene match: 7. Per the germline V gene, CDR1 is GTSNPN and CDR2 is SVGIG (reference sequence). The CDR3 consists of 14 residues. CDR3: CAWSPGQGAYGYTF. The CDR3 coding sequence is TGTGCCTGGAGTCCCGGACAGGGTGCTTATGGCTACACCTTC.

This clonotype has just a few counts. The chain uses TRBV2 and TRBJ2-7; no reliable D call. The CDR3 contains 11 residues. V was clipped by 1 base and J by 9 bases, with 7 bases between them. Germline V lookup: CDR1 SNHLY, CDR2 FYNNEI. The CDR3 sequence: CASSEGPGQYF. Written as DNA, the CDR3 is TGTGCCAGCAGTGAAGGGCCTGGGCAGTACTTC.

V usage is TRBV12-3 or TRBV12-4 and J usage is TRBJ2-7; a possible D gene is TRBD2 (6 bases). The CDR3 runs to 14 residues. Deletions cut 5 bases from V and 6 bases from J, with 17 bases between. CDR3 DNA sequence: TGTGCCAGCAGTGTGGAGGGGCTTGGGGTCGAGCAGTACTTC. Its protein is CASSVEGLGVEQYF.

Only a few counts were recorded for this clonotype. The chain links TRBV20-1 to TRBJ1-5, with a weak D call TRBD1 (6 bases). The V end lost 6 bases, the J end lost 0 bases, and 18 bases lay between the germline ends. The CDR3 extends over 16 amino acids. The germline V gene encodes CDR1 DFQATT and CDR2 SNEGSKA (reference sequence). CDR3 nucleotides: TGCAGTGCCGGAGGGGGGGACGGTATTAGCAATCAGCCCCAGCATTTT. It yields the protein CSAGGGDGISNQPQHF.

CDR3 bases: TGTGCCATCAGTGGTAGCGGGAGAACCTACAATGAGCAGTTCTTC. Its translation is CAISGSGRTYNEQFF. V gene TRBV10-3 combines with J gene TRBJ2-1; TRBD2 agrees at 9 bases. Germline V gives CDR1 ENHRY, CDR2 SYGVKD. With V trimmed by 4 bases and J by 2 bases, 3 bases remained unmatched. This CDR3 comprises 15 residues.

In this sample, this clonotype turned up once. The chain has TRBV12-3 or TRBV12-4 and TRBJ2-7; 10 bases line up with TRBD2. Trimming cost V 6 bases and J 2 bases; bases outside gene matches: 7. The CDR3 spans 15 residues. CDR3 residues: CASRPPAGGAYEQYF. DNA for the CDR3: TGTGCCAGCAGACCACCAGCGGGAGGGGCCTACGAGCAGTACTTC.

The chain is built from TRBV29-1 and TRBJ2-1; TRBD2 is a possible D gene (5 bases). Germline V lookup: CDR1 SQVTM, CDR2 ANQGSEA. This CDR3 comprises 14 residues. V lost 7 bases to trimming and J lost 6 bases, with 19 bases between them. Here the CDR3 reads CSADSSNPLNEQFF. The DNA of the CDR3 is TGCAGCGCTGACTCTAGCAACCCGCTCAATGAGCAGTTCTTC.

DNA for the CDR3: TGCGCCAGCACCGTGGACAGCACAGATACGCAGTATTTT. This codes for CASTVDSTDTQYF. The J gene is TRBJ2-3, the V gene TRBV5-1, with unresolved D. The CDR3 is 13 amino acids. V lost 6 bases and J lost 0, with 8 bases in between. Looked up from germline, CDR1 is SGHRS and CDR2 is YFSETQ.

This clonotype has only a few counts. The V and J genes are TRBV12-3 or TRBV12-4 and TRBJ2-5; TRBD1 or TRBD2 may be the D gene (5 bases each). The end of the DNA fits TRBJ2-7 better, so the J call may be wrong. The CDR3 consists of 15 residues. The CDR3 nucleotides are TGTGCCAGCAGTAAAACTGGGGGTTCGCCCTACGAGCAGTACTTC. This translates into CASSKTGGSPYEQYF.

This clonotype was found a few times. The chain employs TRBV28 and TRBJ2-5, with 9 bases aligning to TRBD1. The J call may be in error: the DNA end matches TRBJ2-7 better. CDR3 length: 16 residues. Germline assignment: CDR1 MDHEN and CDR2 SYDVKM. The chain's CDR3 is CASGSSWDRVSNEQYF. The CDR3 DNA sequence: TGTGCCAGCGGCTCCTCGTGGGACAGGGTCAGCAACGAGCAGTACTTC.

This clonotype occurred a few times. V and J are TRBV10-3 and TRBJ2-3; no definite D call. This CDR3 has 13 residues. With 6 bases removed from V and 8 bases from J, the gap between germline ends came to 15 bases. CDR1 ENHRY and CDR2 SYGVKD come from the germline V gene. The CDR3 DNA follows: TGTGCCATCAGCCAAGGAACACCGGGTACGCAGTATTTT. Its protein product is CAISQGTPGTQYF.

This clonotype was counted a single time. CDR3 region: CASRTVNYNEQYF. DNA for the CDR3: TGTGCCAGCAGGACTGTCAACTACAATGAGCAGTACTTC. The chain uses TRBV25-1 and TRBJ2-7; no clear D gene. The CDR3 has 13 residues. Trimming removed 6 bases from V and 7 bases from J, with 16 bases in between. Germline CDR1 reads MGHDK; CDR2 reads SYGVNS.

The chain has TRBV7-2 and TRBJ2-1; no clear D gene. Germline V gives CDR1 SGHTA, CDR2 FQGNSA. The CDR3 runs to 13 residues. V was cut by 3 bases and J by 9 bases, with 12 bases left in between. The CDR3 bases are TGTGCCAGCAGCTTCCAGGAATTGGCTGAGCAGTTCTTC. Encoded protein: CASSFQELAEQFF.

The CDR3 DNA reads as TGCAGTGCTAGAGACCCCCAAAGCGGGAGCACAGATACGCAGTATTTT. This translates into CSARDPQSGSTDTQYF. This rearrangement joins TRBV20-1 to TRBJ2-3; D may be TRBD2 (6 bases). The CDR3 is 16 residues long. With 0 bases removed from V and 0 bases from J, the gap between germline ends came to 13 bases. Looked up from germline, CDR1 is DFQATT and CDR2 is SNEGSKA (reference sequence).

This sequence joins TRBV4-2 and TRBJ2-3; the match to TRBD2 covers 16 bases. The V segment lost 1 base and the J segment 0 bases; nucleotides outside the gene matches: 7. The CDR3 length is 20 residues. Per germline, CDR1 LGHNA and CDR2 YNFKEQ. This CDR3 is CASSQVRGLAGGPSTDTQYF. The DNA for the CDR3 is TGTGCCAGCAGCCAAGTCCGGGGACTAGCGGGAGGGCCTAGCACAGATACGCAGTATTTT.

J is TRBJ2-1 and V is TRBV25-1; D is ambiguous. The CDR3 has 14 residues. Trimming shortened V by 5 bases and J by 8 bases, and 16 bases separated the two germline ends. The germline V gene has CDR1 MGHDK and CDR2 SYGVNS. The chain's CDR3 is CASSTRARSDEQFF. The CDR3 region has the DNA TGTGCCAGCAGTACCCGGGCCCGGAGCGATGAGCAGTTCTTC.

This chain connects TRBV4-1 to TRBJ2-1; 7 nucleotides match TRBD2. V lost 1 base and J lost 5; bases outside the gene matches: 5. Germline lookup yields CDR1 MGHRA and CDR2 YSYEKL. The CDR3 is made up of 15 amino acids. DNA of the CDR3: TGCGCCAGCAGCCAAGGCGGGAGTTCCCACAATGAGCAGTTCTTC. Its protein is CASSQGGSSHNEQFF.

As concerns this clonotype: One junction end disagrees with the germline gene, perhaps due to a read error. The chain joins TRBV4-1 to TRBJ2-7; 9 positions agree with TRBD1. Germline V lookup: CDR1 MGHRA, CDR2 YSYEKL. The CDR3 has 18 residues. CDR3 sequence: CASSQGALGTGPSDEQYF. The CDR3 nucleotides read TGCGCCAGCAGCCAAGGGGCCCTCGGGACAGGGCCCTCCGACGAGCAGTACTTC.

In this sample, this clonotype turned up a few times. This chain connects TRBV27 to TRBJ2-7; TRBD2 might be the D (5 bases). Trimming removed 5 bases at V and 5 bases at J, with 19 bases between. The V gene's germline CDR1 is MNHEY and CDR2 SMNVEV (reference sequence). This CDR3 is built from 15 residues. For the CDR3, the DNA is TGTGCCAGCAGTCCCCCGGTGGTAGCGATCGACGAGCAGTACTTC. It is translated as CASSPPVVAIDEQYF.

This chain joins TRBV11-1 and TRBJ2-1; D gene ambiguous. The length of the CDR3 is 16 residues. The germline V gene encodes CDR1 SGHAT and CDR2 FQDESV (reference sequence). Trimming removed 8 bases from V and 1 base from J, with 18 bases in between. CDR3 residues: CASRPGSGRSYNEQFF. For the CDR3, the DNA is TGTGCCAGCCGACCCGGGTCCGGAAGGTCCTACAATGAGCAGTTCTTC.

This clonotype was recorded many times. The CDR3 protein is CASSSTADSSYEQYF. The CDR3 DNA follows: TGTGCCAGCAGCTCCACGGCGGACAGTTCCTACGAGCAGTACTTC. The rearrangement uses TRBV7-9 and TRBJ2-7; TRBD1 is a possible D gene (6 bases). Germline loops: CDR1 SEHNR, CDR2 FQNEAQ (reference sequence). This CDR3 contains 15 residues. Deletions cut 4 bases from V and 1 base from J, with 14 bases between.

V and J are TRBV18 and TRBJ2-7, with D perhaps matching TRBD1 (6 bases). Trimming took 2 bases from V and 2 from J, leaving 13 bases between them. The length of the CDR3 is 15 residues. Germline values: CDR1 KGHSH, CDR2 LQKENI. CDR3 sequence: CASSPGTTLTYEQYF. CDR3 in DNA: TGTGCCAGCTCACCAGGGACAACGCTTACCTACGAGCAGTACTTC.

The genes are TRBV3-1 and TRBJ2-5; TRBD1 might be the D (5 bases). Per the germline V gene, CDR1 is LGHDT and CDR2 is YNNKEL (reference sequence). The V end lost 0 bases, the J end lost 4 bases, and 12 bases lay between the germline ends. The CDR3 loop spans 15 amino acids. CDR3: CASSQEARVGETQYF. The CDR3 coding sequence is TGTGCCAGCAGCCAAGAGGCCAGGGTGGGAGAGACCCAGTACTTC.